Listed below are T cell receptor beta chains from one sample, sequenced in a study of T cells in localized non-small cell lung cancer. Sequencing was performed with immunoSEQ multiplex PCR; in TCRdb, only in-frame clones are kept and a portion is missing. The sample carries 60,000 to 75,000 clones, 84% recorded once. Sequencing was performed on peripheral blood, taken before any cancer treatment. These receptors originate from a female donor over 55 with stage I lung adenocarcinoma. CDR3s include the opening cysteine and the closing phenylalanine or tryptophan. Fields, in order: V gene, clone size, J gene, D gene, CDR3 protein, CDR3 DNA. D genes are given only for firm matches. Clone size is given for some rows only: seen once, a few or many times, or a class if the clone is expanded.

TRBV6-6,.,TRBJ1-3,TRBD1,CASSPQGGLGNTIYF,TGTGCCAGCAGTCCCCAGGGGGGGCTAGGAAACACCATATATTTT
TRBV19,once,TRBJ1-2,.,CASSIYGSSGYGYTF,TGTGCCAGTAGTATATATGGCTCCTCGGGCTATGGCTACACCTTC
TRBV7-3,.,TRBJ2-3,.,CASSLARTDTQYF,TGTGCCAGTTCCCTAGCACGCACAGATACGCAGTATTTT
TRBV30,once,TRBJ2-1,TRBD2,CAWSVSGDEQFF,TGTGCCTGGAGTGTAAGCGGGGATGAGCAGTTCTTC
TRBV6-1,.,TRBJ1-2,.,CASSEALGTYGGYTF,TGTGCCAGCAGTGAAGCGCTCGGCACCTACGGCGGCTACACCTTC
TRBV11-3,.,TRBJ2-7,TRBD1,CASSPSTGGVNEQYF,TGTGCCAGCAGCCCTAGTACAGGGGGAGTTAACGAGCAGTACTTC
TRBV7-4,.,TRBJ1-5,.,CASSSRVWTANQPQHF,TGTGCCAGCAGCTCGAGGGTTTGGACAGCTAATCAGCCCCAGCATTTT
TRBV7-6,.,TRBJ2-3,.,CASSLASGASTDTQYF,TGTGCCAGCAGCTTAGCGTCCGGGGCGAGCACAGATACGCAGTATTTT
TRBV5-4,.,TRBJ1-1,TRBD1,CASSFRDRGRLGTEAFF,TGTGCCAGCAGCTTCCGGGACAGGGGGCGGTTGGGTACTGAAGCTTTCTTT
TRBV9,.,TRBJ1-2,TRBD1,CASSGPAGGGNYGYTF,TGTGCCAGCAGCGGTCCCGCAGGGGGGGGTAACTATGGCTACACCTTC
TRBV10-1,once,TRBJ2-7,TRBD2,CASSAGLRNEQYF,TGCGCCAGCAGCGCGGGACTAAGAAACGAGCAGTACTTC
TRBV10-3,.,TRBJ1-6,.,CAISESVGTGSSPLHF,TGTGCCATCAGTGAGTCGGTAGGGACCGGCTCTTCACCCCTCCACTTT
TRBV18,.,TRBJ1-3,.,CASSPQGKGNTIYF,TGTGCCAGCTCACCACAAGGGAAAGGAAACACCATATATTTT
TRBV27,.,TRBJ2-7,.,CASRLKGGPSYEQYF,TGTGCCAGCAGGCTAAAGGGGGGTCCCTCTTACGAGCAGTACTTC
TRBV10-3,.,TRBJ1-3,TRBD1,CAISETGTGFSGNTIYF,TGTGCCATCAGTGAGACCGGGACAGGGTTCTCTGGAAACACCATATATTTT
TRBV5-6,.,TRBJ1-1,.,CASNWGLNTEAFF,TGTGCCAGCAACTGGGGGTTAAACACTGAAGCTTTCTTT